Listed below are T cell receptor beta chains from one sample, sequenced in a study of blood T cell repertoires in COVID-19. The method was immunoSEQ multiplex PCR; TCRdb's version includes in-frame clones alone and lacks a portion of them. The table shows around 280,000 clones, with more than 75% occurring only once. The sequenced sample consisted of peripheral blood. The source of these receptors is a woman younger than 45 who had recovered from COVID-19. The CDR3 runs from the conserved cysteine through the conserved F or W. D genes are given only for firm matches. Clone size is stated in some rows and not others, as once, few, many or a class when expanded.

d_gene: NA
abundance: NA
v_gene: TRBV28
j_gene: TRBJ1-5
CDR3nt: TGTGCCAGCATTACGGGTGACCAGCCCCAGCATTTT
CDR3aa: CASITGDQPQHF

d_gene: NA
abundance: NA
v_gene: TRBV7-9
j_gene: TRBJ1-2
CDR3nt: TGTGCCAGCAGCTTAGATAGCCGCTATGGCTACACCTTC
CDR3aa: CASSLDSRYGYTF

d_gene: TRBD2
abundance: NA
v_gene: TRBV4-1
j_gene: TRBJ2-1
CDR3nt: TGCGCCAGCAGCCAAGTAATACTAGCGGGAGGCTATGAGCAGTTCTTC
CDR3aa: CASSQVILAGGYEQFF

d_gene: NA
abundance: NA
v_gene: TRBV5-1
j_gene: TRBJ1-3
CDR3nt: TGCGCCAGCAGCTTACAGGGCTCTGGAAACACCATATATTTT
CDR3aa: CASSLQGSGNTIYF

d_gene: NA
abundance: NA
v_gene: TRBV7-2
j_gene: TRBJ2-1
CDR3nt: TGTGCCAGCAGCTTTGATTTACAGGGCGGGCAGTTCTTC
CDR3aa: CASSFDLQGGQFF

d_gene: TRBD1
abundance: NA
v_gene: TRBV24-1
j_gene: TRBJ1-5
CDR3nt: TGTGCCACCAGTGATCTACCGACAGGGGCCCAGCATTTT
CDR3aa: CATSDLPTGAQHF

d_gene: TRBD1
abundance: NA
v_gene: TRBV7-7
j_gene: TRBJ1-4
CDR3nt: TGTGCTAGCAGCAAGGACAGGGAGGAAAAACTGTTTTTT
CDR3aa: CASSKDREEKLFF

d_gene: NA
abundance: many
v_gene: TRBV10-3
j_gene: TRBJ2-7
CDR3nt: TGTGCCATCAGTGAGTCGTTACAGGGTAACGAGCAGTACTTC
CDR3aa: CAISESLQGNEQYF

d_gene: TRBD2
abundance: NA
v_gene: TRBV24-1
j_gene: TRBJ2-1
CDR3nt: TGTGCCACTTCAACTAGCGGGGGGGTCAATGAGCAGTTCTTC
CDR3aa: CATSTSGGVNEQFF

d_gene: TRBD1
abundance: once
v_gene: TRBV4-2
j_gene: TRBJ2-3
CDR3nt: TGTGCCAGCAGCCGCGGGGGGACAGGGGAAGATACGCAGTATTTT
CDR3aa: CASSRGGTGEDTQYF

d_gene: TRBD2
abundance: NA
v_gene: TRBV5-1
j_gene: TRBJ2-3
CDR3nt: TGCGCCAGCAGCTTGGCCGCGGGGGGGCTTTTAGATACGCAGTATTTT
CDR3aa: CASSLAAGGLLDTQYF

d_gene: NA
abundance: NA
v_gene: TRBV6-6
j_gene: TRBJ1-5
CDR3nt: TGTGCCAGCAGTTATGGAGGTAGCAATCAGCCCCAGCATTTT
CDR3aa: CASSYGGSNQPQHF

d_gene: TRBD2
abundance: NA
v_gene: TRBV11-2
j_gene: TRBJ2-5
CDR3nt: TGTGCCACCTCTAGCGGGGGGGCGTTTGGAGAGACCCAGTACTTC
CDR3aa: CATSSGGAFGETQYF

d_gene: NA
abundance: NA
v_gene: TRBV10-3
j_gene: TRBJ2-2
CDR3nt: TGTGCCATCAGTGAGTCCCCAGGGGACGGGGAGCTGTTTTTT
CDR3aa: CAISESPGDGELFF

d_gene: TRBD2
abundance: NA
v_gene: TRBV24-1
j_gene: TRBJ2-5
CDR3nt: TGTGCCACCAGTGATTCTGGGGGGGGACTAGCCGAGACCCAGTACTTC
CDR3aa: CATSDSGGGLAETQYF

d_gene: TRBD1
abundance: NA
v_gene: TRBV5-1
j_gene: TRBJ2-7
CDR3nt: TGCGCCAGCAGCGTAAACAGGGGGCGCGACGAGCAGTACTTC
CDR3aa: CASSVNRGRDEQYF

d_gene: NA
abundance: NA
v_gene: TRBV5-6
j_gene: TRBJ1-1
CDR3nt: TGTGCCAGCAGCTCGGGTGAGAGGGCCACTCGGGCTTTCTTT
CDR3aa: CASSSGERATRAFF

d_gene: NA
abundance: NA
v_gene: TRBV6-5
j_gene: TRBJ2-1
CDR3nt: TGTGCCAGCTACAGCCTGGCGTACAATGAGCAGTTCTTC
CDR3aa: CASYSLAYNEQFF

d_gene: NA
abundance: NA
v_gene: TRBV28
j_gene: TRBJ1-3
CDR3nt: TGTGCCAGCAGTCGGGGGGCCTCTGGAAACACCATATATTTT
CDR3aa: CASSRGASGNTIYF

d_gene: TRBD1
abundance: NA
v_gene: TRBV12-3/TRBV12-4
j_gene: TRBJ1-5
CDR3nt: TGTGCCAGCAGAACAGGGGGGGATCAGCCCCAGCATTTT
CDR3aa: CASRTGGDQPQHF

d_gene: NA
abundance: NA
v_gene: TRBV5-1
j_gene: TRBJ1-1
CDR3nt: TGCGCCAGCAGCTTAAGACAGCCCCTGGACACTGAAGCTTTCTTT
CDR3aa: CASSLRQPLDTEAFF

d_gene: TRBD1
abundance: once
v_gene: TRBV6-5
j_gene: TRBJ1-5
CDR3nt: TGTGCCAGCAGAATGACAGGGGGTCAGAATCAGCCCCAGCATTTT
CDR3aa: CASRMTGGQNQPQHF

d_gene: NA
abundance: once
v_gene: TRBV19
j_gene: TRBJ1-5
CDR3nt: TGTGCCAGTAGTATAGATGGTGAACTGTCTCAGCATTTT
CDR3aa: CASSIDGELSQHF

d_gene: NA
abundance: NA
v_gene: TRBV7-2
j_gene: TRBJ2-1
CDR3nt: TGTGCCAGCACTCAACGGACAGCTTTAAGTTCCTACAATGAGCAGTTCTTC
CDR3aa: CASTQRTALSSYNEQFF

d_gene: TRBD1
abundance: NA
v_gene: TRBV30
j_gene: TRBJ1-2
CDR3nt: TGTGCCTGGAGCTACGGGACAGAGGATGGCTACACCTTC
CDR3aa: CAWSYGTEDGYTF